Listed below are T cell receptor beta chains from one sample, sequenced in a study of identical twins. TCRdb passed the 5' RACE reads through MiXCR, listing each CDR3 protein once. The repertoire has about 430,000 distinct CDR3 sequences, approximately 18% of them found once; the top ten carry roughly an eighth. The material sequenced was naive T cells sorted from blood. The receptors originated from a man aged 50 to 60 in good health. CDR3s include the opening cysteine and the closing phenylalanine or tryptophan. A D gene is named only where the DNA matches it firmly. Size tells how often a clone was seen (once, few, many) or the class of an expanded clone, and some rows leave it out.

DNA	CDR3	size	D	V	J	length
TGTGCCAGCAGTTTATACGCGAGGAGGGGCGCTGGCTACGAGCAGTACTTC	CASSLYARRGAGYEQYF	few	-	TRBV28	TRBJ2-7	17
TGTGCCAGCAGCGTAGATGGCAATCAGCCCCAGCATTTT	CASSVDGNQPQHF	few	-	TRBV9	TRBJ1-5	13
TGTGCCAGCAGCTTAGGTGCCCGAGAGGAAGCTTTCTTT	CASSLGAREEAFF	few	-	TRBV11-2	TRBJ1-1	13
TGTGCCTGGAGAGAAAATCTACTAGGGTTTGAGGATACGCAGTATTTT	CAWRENLLGFEDTQYF	few	-	TRBV30	TRBJ2-3	16
TGCGCCAGCAGCCACGGGGCGGGGGTTTACAATGAGCAGTTCTTC	CASSHGAGVYNEQFF	few	TRBD2	TRBV5-1	TRBJ2-1	15
TGTGCCAGCAGCTTGGATCCGGTTGGCTCCTACGAGCAGTACTTC	CASSLDPVGSYEQYF	few	-	TRBV5-5	TRBJ2-7	15
TGTGCCAGCAGCCCCTCAGGGGCGAGCTCTGGAAACACCATATATTTT	CASSPSGASSGNTIYF	few	-	TRBV9	TRBJ1-3	16
TGTGCCATCAGTGAATCGGCAGGGCCCCAAGAGACCCAGTACTTC	CAISESAGPQETQYF	few	-	TRBV10-3	TRBJ2-5	15
TGCAGTGCTAGCCGGGACAGCTCCTACAATGAGCAGTTCTTC	CSASRDSSYNEQFF	few	TRBD1	TRBV20-1	TRBJ2-1	14
TGTGCCAGCAGGACACAGGGGGGTGGGCAGCTCTTC	CASRTQGGGQLF	once	TRBD1	TRBV12-3/TRBV12-4	TRBJ2-1	12
TGCGCCAGCAGGACTAGTGAGGCGGGGACCCAGTACTTC	CASRTSEAGTQYF	-	-	TRBV5-1	TRBJ2-5	13
TGTGCCAGCAGCACGCCGGGTAGCGGGGGTAAGCAGTTCTTC	CASSTPGSGGKQFF	few	TRBD2	TRBV11-3	TRBJ2-1	14
TGTGCCATCGGGACTAGCGGACCCGAGCAGTACTTC	CAIGTSGPEQYF	-	TRBD2	TRBV10-3	TRBJ2-7	12
TGTGCCAGCAGCTCCGGGACAGGGGGATTTTACGAGCAGTACTTC	CASSSGTGGFYEQYF	many	TRBD1	TRBV7-2	TRBJ2-7	15
TGTGCCAGCAGTTACTCGAACAATCCAGCTAACTATGGCTACACCTTC	CASSYSNNPANYGYTF	-	-	TRBV6-5	TRBJ1-2	16
TGTGCCAGCAGCTTAGCACTAGGTCCGGAGTTCTACGAGCAGTACTTC	CASSLALGPEFYEQYF	-	-	TRBV7-9	TRBJ2-7	16
TGTGCCAGCAGTCCAGCCGGGACGTTGAACACTGAAGCTTTCTTT	CASSPAGTLNTEAFF	-	-	TRBV6-2/TRBV6-3	TRBJ1-1	15
TGTGCCAGCAGCCGACTAGCTATCAGCGAGCAGTACTTC	CASSRLAISEQYF	once	TRBD2	TRBV6-6	TRBJ2-7	13
TGTGCCAGCAGTTTGGCTGAGACTATTTATGAGCAGTTCTTC	CASSLAETIYEQFF	once	-	TRBV6-5	TRBJ2-1	14
TGCGCCAGCAGCCCCCAGACAGGGGGTAGGTTGACTGAAGCTTTCTTT	CASSPQTGGRLTEAFF	-	TRBD1	TRBV5-1	TRBJ1-1	16
TGTGCCAGCAGTGCCGCACAGATTTACGAGCAGTACTTC	CASSAAQIYEQYF	many	-	TRBV6-1	TRBJ2-7	13
TGTGCCACCAGTGATGGGGGACGGACCTACAATGAGCAGTTCTTC	CATSDGGRTYNEQFF	-	-	TRBV24-1	TRBJ2-1	15
TGCGCCAGCAGCCAAGTCTTCGTGGGCGCGAGCATTCAGTACTTC	CASSQVFVGASIQYF	-	-	TRBV4-1	TRBJ2-4	15
TGTGCCACCAGTGACACTCAGACTAGCGGGACTGACAATGAGCAGTTCTTC	CATSDTQTSGTDNEQFF	-	TRBD2	TRBV24-1	TRBJ2-1	17
TGCGCCAGCAGCCCGGGACACCAGTTGGGCGAAAAACTGTTTTTT	CASSPGHQLGEKLFF	few	-	TRBV5-1	TRBJ1-4	15
TGTGCCAGCAGTTACCGGAACAATCAGCTCCAGCATTTT	CASSYRNNQLQHF	-	-	TRBV6-5	TRBJ1-5	13
TGTGCCAGCAGCAATGGACCGGGTGAAGCTTTCTTT	CASSNGPGEAFF	-	-	TRBV9	TRBJ1-1	12
TGTGCCAGCAGTTTATTCTCAATTAGCGGGAGGGTCGACAATGAGCAGTTCTTC	CASSLFSISGRVDNEQFF	few	TRBD2	TRBV27	TRBJ2-1	18
TGTGCCAGCAGTTACTTTGGACAGACCTACGAGCAGTACTTC	CASSYFGQTYEQYF	few	-	TRBV6-2/TRBV6-3	TRBJ2-7	14
TGCAGCGTTCTAGCGGGAGGGCCGGGAGAGACCCAGTACTTC	CSVLAGGPGETQYF	many	TRBD2	TRBV29-1	TRBJ2-5	14
TGTGCCAGCAGCGTAGGAGGGAACACCGGGGAGCTGTTTTTT	CASSVGGNTGELFF	few	-	TRBV9	TRBJ2-2	14
TGTGCCAGCAGCTTGGGACTAGCGGAGCCAGGGATCCAGTTCTTC	CASSLGLAEPGIQFF	many	TRBD2	TRBV5-8	TRBJ2-1	15
TGTGCCAGCAGTTTGGGCAGGGACAGGGGCTACACCTTC	CASSLGRDRGYTF	-	TRBD1	TRBV12-3/TRBV12-4	TRBJ1-2	13
TGTGCCAGCAGCTTTATCCAGACAACTAATGAAAAACTGTTTTTT	CASSFIQTTNEKLFF	few	-	TRBV5-5	TRBJ1-4	15
TGTGCCAGCAGTGAAGCGGTAGCGGGAGTGTACAATGAGCAGTTCTTC	CASSEAVAGVYNEQFF	few	TRBD2	TRBV2	TRBJ2-1	16
TGTGCCATCAGTGAAGGGTTTTCCGGGCCTTCGAGAGATACGCAGTATTTT	CAISEGFSGPSRDTQYF	few	-	TRBV10-3	TRBJ2-3	17
TGTGCCAGCACCTCCAGGTCTAGTATGCGAAATGAGCAGTTCTTC	CASTSRSSMRNEQFF	-	-	TRBV7-2	TRBJ2-1	15
TGTGCCAGCTCACCGAGAGGACAGAGCTCCTACAATGAGCAGTTCTTC	CASSPRGQSSYNEQFF	many	-	TRBV18	TRBJ2-1	16
TGTGCCAGCAGTTTCGCGGGGGGTGGTACCGGGGAGCTGTTTTTT	CASSFAGGGTGELFF	-	TRBD2	TRBV12-3/TRBV12-4	TRBJ2-2	15
TGCAGTGCTAGAGATCCGGCAGGGGCTTCACCCCTCCACTTT	CSARDPAGASPLHF	many	-	TRBV20-1	TRBJ1-6	14
TGTGCCAGCATCTTAGCGGGTGGCAATGAGCAGTTCTTC	CASILAGGNEQFF	-	TRBD2	TRBV12-3/TRBV12-4	TRBJ2-1	13
TGCAGCGTTGAAGCTGGGGCCAACGTCCTGACTTTC	CSVEAGANVLTF	-	-	TRBV29-1	TRBJ2-6	12
TGTGCCAGCAGTTTCGGGGGAGGGAGCAATCAGCCCCAGCATTTT	CASSFGGGSNQPQHF	many	-	TRBV12-3/TRBV12-4	TRBJ1-5	15
TGCAGTGCTAAAAAAGTTGTAAGGGGCGTTGGTTCACCCCTCCACTTT	CSAKKVVRGVGSPLHF	-	-	TRBV20-1	TRBJ1-6	16
TGTGCCAGCAGCCAAGATGGGGCTAGAAGTTCCTACGAGCAGTACTTC	CASSQDGARSSYEQYF	once	-	TRBV3-1	TRBJ2-7	16
TGTGCCAGCAGCTGGTACTCTCGGCGGGGGGGCGCAGATACGCAGTATTTT	CASSWYSRRGGADTQYF	-	TRBD2	TRBV11-2	TRBJ2-3	17
TGTGCCAGTCGCGGGACAGGATACAATGAGCAGTTCTTC	CASRGTGYNEQFF	many	TRBD1	TRBV19	TRBJ2-1	13
TGTGCCAGCAAAGGGCGGACTAGCGGGCTTCGGGATGAGCAGTTCTTC	CASKGRTSGLRDEQFF	-	TRBD2	TRBV7-9	TRBJ2-1	16
TGTGCCAGCAGTTACAGGGTGACGGCGGGCTATGGCTACACCTTC	CASSYRVTAGYGYTF	-	-	TRBV6-5	TRBJ1-2	15
TGCAGCGCTTGGGGGAGCGAGCAGTACTTC	CSAWGSEQYF	few	-	TRBV20-1	TRBJ2-7	10
TGTGCCAGTAGTACCGGGGGGGGTTGGAATGAGCAGTTCTTC	CASSTGGGWNEQFF	-	TRBD2	TRBV19	TRBJ2-1	14
TGTGCCACCAGTGACCCACGCGGGGGAAGCACAGATACGCAGTATTTT	CATSDPRGGSTDTQYF	-	TRBD2	TRBV24-1	TRBJ2-3	16
TGTGCCAGCAGCTTCGCAGGGCGCCACGAGCAGTACTTC	CASSFAGRHEQYF	few	-	TRBV7-9	TRBJ2-7	13
TGTGCCAGCAGCGACCTGATAGCGGGAGCCTCCGAGCAGTACTTC	CASSDLIAGASEQYF	-	TRBD2	TRBV7-2	TRBJ2-7	15
TGTGCCAGCAGGATGTTCTCCTATAATTCACCCCTCCACTTT	CASRMFSYNSPLHF	many	-	TRBV6-1	TRBJ1-6	14
TGCGCCAGCAGCTTGGGACAGGGGATAGATACGCAGTATTTT	CASSLGQGIDTQYF	many	TRBD1	TRBV5-1	TRBJ2-3	14
TGCGCCAGCAGCCATAGGGGGAGTGGACTAGACCCCTCCGAGCTGTTTTTT	CASSHRGSGLDPSELFF	few	-	TRBV4-3	TRBJ2-2	17
TGCGCCAGCAGCGCAAGCGGGATGAACACCGGGGAGCTGTTTTTT	CASSASGMNTGELFF	-	TRBD2	TRBV4-3	TRBJ2-2	15
TGCGCCAGCAGCCTGATAGGGACTTTACCGGGAGGCTACACCTTC	CASSLIGTLPGGYTF	-	-	TRBV4-3	TRBJ1-2	15
TGTGCCAGCAGCCCCGTTGGAGCGGGGGACCACAATGAGCAGTTCTTC	CASSPVGAGDHNEQFF	many	TRBD2	TRBV3-1	TRBJ2-1	16